The 5 T cell receptor beta chains listed next were all sequenced from one sample in a study of beta chain features in type 1 diabetes. Study results and limitations: A moderate, significant TCRB CDR3 shortening appeared in type 1 diabetes across four CD4+ subsets.

For these TCRs, the target antigens are not known. cDNA synthesis used the whole RNA isolate, giving expressed TCRB sequences. The data were produced by immunoSEQ multiplex PCR, yet TCRdb's version contains in-frame clones alone and is incomplete. In the table there are some 110,000 clones, about 16% of which are singletons. Sequencing was carried out using central memory CD4+ T cells from blood. The receptor source for this set is a man in his thirties or forties with type 1 diabetes.

This clone turned up a few times. This chain links TRBV7-2 with TRBJ1-1, with D possibly matching TRBD1 (6 bases). CDR1 is SGHTA and CDR2 is FQGNSA in the germline V gene. The CDR3 has 13 amino acids. With 4 bases removed from V and 11 bases from J, the gap between germline ends came to 17 bases. The CDR3 DNA sequence: TGTGCCAGCAGCTCCTTAGACGAGGGGGAGGCTTTCTTT. It codes for CASSSLDEGEAFF.

This clone was picked up a small number of times. This chain connects TRBV5-1 to TRBJ1-4, with D unresolved. The CDR3 length is 14 residues. Trimming shortened V by 4 bases and J by 5 bases, and 12 bases separated the two germline ends. The germline gives CDR1 SGHRS, CDR2 YFSETQ. CDR3 nucleotides: TGCGCCAGCAGCCTACAAACAGACAATGAAAAACTGTTTTTT. Translating gives CASSLQTDNEKLFF.

The genes are TRBV7-2 and TRBJ2-2; 8 nucleotides line up with TRBD2. With V trimmed by 3 bases and J by 4 bases, 10 bases remained unmatched. The CDR3 is 17 amino acids. Germline V gene sequence: CDR1 SGHTA, CDR2 FQGNSA. The CDR3 DNA reads as TGTGCCAGCAGCTTGAGCTACTCGGGGGGGACCACCGGGGAGCTGTTTTTT. Translating it yields CASSLSYSGGTTGELFF. The full variable domain, in which reference TRBV7-2 and TRBJ2-2 provide the parts outside the CDR3, is GAGVSQSPSNKVTEKGKDVELRCDPISGHTALYWYRQSLGQGLEFLIYFQGNSAPDKSGLPSDRFSAERTGGSVSTLTIQRTQQEDSAVYLCASSLSYSGGTTGELFFGEGSRLTVL.

V and J are TRBV5-1 and TRBJ2-1; tentatively, D is TRBD1 (5 bases). The germline V gene encodes CDR1 SGHRS and CDR2 YFSETQ. This CDR3 contains 13 residues. The V end was cut by 8 bases, the J end by 0 bases, with 9 bases between. The CDR3 here is CASRQNSYNEQFF. The DNA for the CDR3 is TGCGCCAGTAGACAGAACTCCTACAATGAGCAGTTCTTC.

This clone was counted between two and nine times. The V and J genes are TRBV7-8 and TRBJ2-7; 8 bases map to TRBD1. The germline gives CDR1 SGHVS, CDR2 FQNEAQ. Losses at the gene ends were 4 bases for V and 6 bases for J; bases not matched to a gene: 11. This CDR3 has 15 amino acids. CDR3 nucleotide sequence: TGTGCCAGCAGCTCTCCGGGACAGGCCTCCCGCGAGCAGTACTTC. Translating gives CASSSPGQASREQYF. Combining the CDR3 with reference TRBV7-8 and TRBJ2-7 gives the whole variable domain GAGVSQSPRYKVAKRGQDVALRCDPISGHVSLFWYQQALGQGPEFLTYFQNEAQLDKSGLPSDRFFAERPEGSVSTLKIQRTQQEDSAVYLCASSSPGQASREQYFGPGTRLTVT.